What follows are 3 T cell receptor beta chains derived from one specimen sequenced in a study of T cell responses to AZD1222 COVID-19 vaccine. TCRdb's copy holds only in-frame clones and misses some; the assay was immunoSEQ multiplex PCR. The sample records 150,000 to 200,000 clones, approximately 86% being singletons. The starting material was peripheral blood, obtained on day 0 of AZD1222 vaccination. These receptors all come from an adult in good health.

The V gene is TRBV7-3, the J gene TRBJ2-3, with D perhaps being TRBD1 or TRBD2 (5 bases each). This CDR3 spans 15 amino acids. Germline V gives CDR1 SGHTA, CDR2 FQGTGA. V was pared by 5 bases and J by 8 bases, with 20 bases between. The chain's CDR3 is CASSRDRGLGGTQYF. The CDR3, as DNA: TGTGCCAGCAGCCGCGACCGGGGCCTCGGTGGTACGCAGTATTTT.

The V and J genes are TRBV6-5 and TRBJ2-5, with TRBD2 as a possible D gene (6 bases). This CDR3 region has 14 residues. Between the trimmed V and J ends, which lost 6 bases and 1 base, there was a span of 12 bases. CDR1 is MNHEY and CDR2 is SVGAGI in the germline V gene. CDR3 residues: CASSQGLLQETQYF. CDR3 coding DNA: TGTGCCAGCAGCCAGGGACTGCTCCAAGAGACCCAGTACTTC.

This clone has only one observation. The V and J genes are TRBV30 and TRBJ1-2, with no clear D. The CDR3 is 16 residues long. V was pared by 4 bases and J by 4 bases, with 22 bases between. The germline gives CDR1 GTSNPN, CDR2 SVGIG (reference sequence). CDR3 in DNA: TGTGCCTGGATTAAAAAGGATGGTGGTCGGGGCTATGGCTACACCTTC. It yields the protein CAWIKKDGGRGYGYTF.